The clone carrying this TCR beta chain was detected many times. Its antigen is not known. A much larger clone differs from this one at a single base, so this may be a read error. The entire patient cohort was treatment-naive prior to thyroid surgery. The data were taken from a study of metastatic and nonmetastatic thyroid tumors. V shed 4 bases, J shed 6 bases, and the junction held 9 bases outside the gene matches. There are 15 residues in the CDR3. CDR1 and CDR2 from the germline V gene are ENHRY and SYGVKD. From the PCR reads, TCRdb re-called clones with MiXCR. The table shows approximately 30,000 clones, with roughly 4% occurring only once. The study, taken as a whole, reports: According to reports, the diversity of TCR beta was significantly higher in malignant thyroid tumors than in benign nodules, and this held in both blood and tumor samples.

Sequences were obtained from blood. The sequence derives from a male donor with papillary thyroid cancer or a benign thyroid nodule (not recorded which). Some clones in this sample may be carry-over from other donors' samples. The J gene is TRBJ2-5, the V gene TRBV10-3; TRBD1 matches 9 bases. The chain's CDR3 is CAISGPRQGGKTQYF. As DNA, the CDR3 is TGTGCCATCAGTGGTCCTCGACAGGGGGGGAAGACCCAGTACTTC.